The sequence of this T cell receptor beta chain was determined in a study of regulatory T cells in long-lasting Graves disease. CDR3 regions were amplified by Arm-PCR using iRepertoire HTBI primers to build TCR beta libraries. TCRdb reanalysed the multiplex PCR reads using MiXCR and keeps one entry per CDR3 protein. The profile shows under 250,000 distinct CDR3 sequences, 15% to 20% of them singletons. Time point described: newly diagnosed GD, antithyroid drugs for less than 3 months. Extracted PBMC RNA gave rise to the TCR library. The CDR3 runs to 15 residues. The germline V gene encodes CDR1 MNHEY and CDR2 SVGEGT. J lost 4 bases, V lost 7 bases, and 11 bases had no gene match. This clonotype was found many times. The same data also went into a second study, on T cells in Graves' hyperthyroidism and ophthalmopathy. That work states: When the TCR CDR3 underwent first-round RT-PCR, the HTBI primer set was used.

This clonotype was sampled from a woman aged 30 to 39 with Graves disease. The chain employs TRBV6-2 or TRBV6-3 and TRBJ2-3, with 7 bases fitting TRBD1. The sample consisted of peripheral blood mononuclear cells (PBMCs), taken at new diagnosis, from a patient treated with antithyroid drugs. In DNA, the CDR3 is TGTGCCAGCACTCGGGGACAGATCGGGGCAGATACGCAGTATTTT. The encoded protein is CASTRGQIGADTQYF.